These T cell receptor beta chains were read from a single sample in a study of identical twins. Via MiXCR, TCRdb re-called the 5' RACE reads, giving one row per CDR3 protein. This table has roughly 1.6 million distinct CDR3 sequences, around a third appearing once. The sequencing sample was made of cord blood. These receptors were collected from a newborn girl in good health. CDR3s include the opening cysteine and the closing phenylalanine or tryptophan. A D gene is named only where the DNA matches it firmly. Size is omitted from some rows. Given values are once, few, many or a class for expanded clones.

J gene: TRBJ1-4; clone size: few; V gene: TRBV7-9; D gene: NA; CDR3 DNA: TGTGCCACCTCCCATCTCTATGAAAAACTGTTTTTT; CDR3 protein: CATSHLYEKLFF
J gene: TRBJ1-4; clone size: few; V gene: TRBV27; D gene: NA; CDR3 DNA: TGTGCCAGCAGCCCCGCGGGTCGGGAAAAACTGTTTTTT; CDR3 protein: CASSPAGREKLFF
J gene: TRBJ2-3; clone size: NA; V gene: TRBV6-5; D gene: NA; CDR3 DNA: TGTGCCAGCAGTTTCCACCTGTTGGCTAGCGCACTCACAGATACGCAGTATTTT; CDR3 protein: CASSFHLLASALTDTQYF
J gene: TRBJ2-7; clone size: NA; V gene: TRBV28; D gene: NA; CDR3 DNA: TGTGCCAGCACCCTTTCTCGGGTATTCTCCTACGAGCAGTACTTC; CDR3 protein: CASTLSRVFSYEQYF
J gene: TRBJ2-1; clone size: many; V gene: TRBV4-2; D gene: TRBD1; CDR3 DNA: TGTGCCAGCAGCCAAGGCCGGTACAGGGGTTGGTTGGATGAGCAGTTCTTC; CDR3 protein: CASSQGRYRGWLDEQFF
J gene: TRBJ2-5; clone size: NA; V gene: TRBV3-1; D gene: TRBD2; CDR3 DNA: TGTGCCAGCAGCCCCCAGACTAGCGGGGGAGCCAATGAGCAGTACTTC; CDR3 protein: CASSPQTSGGANEQYF
J gene: TRBJ1-4; clone size: few; V gene: TRBV20-1; D gene: NA; CDR3 DNA: TGCAGTGCCCTGAGGACATCTAATGAAAAACTGTTTTTT; CDR3 protein: CSALRTSNEKLFF
J gene: TRBJ2-3; clone size: NA; V gene: TRBV20-1; D gene: TRBD1; CDR3 DNA: TGCAGTGCTAGAGAGGACAGGGCCCCCACAGATACGCAGTATTTT; CDR3 protein: CSAREDRAPTDTQYF
J gene: TRBJ2-7; clone size: NA; V gene: TRBV19; D gene: NA; CDR3 DNA: TGTGCCAGTAGTGAACCGAAAGGTCGACCCTACGAGCAGTACTTC; CDR3 protein: CASSEPKGRPYEQYF
J gene: TRBJ2-7; clone size: NA; V gene: TRBV2; D gene: NA; CDR3 DNA: TGTGCCAGCACTTACAGTACCTCCTACGAGCAGTACTTC; CDR3 protein: CASTYSTSYEQYF
J gene: TRBJ2-3; clone size: few; V gene: TRBV29-1; D gene: TRBD2; CDR3 DNA: TGCAGCGTTGGAGGACTAGCGGGTTTCACAGATACGCAGTATTTT; CDR3 protein: CSVGGLAGFTDTQYF
J gene: TRBJ1-1; clone size: NA; V gene: TRBV12-3/TRBV12-4; D gene: TRBD1; CDR3 DNA: TGTGCCAGCAGTACCGGACAGGGGCTTCCGAACACTGAAGCTTTCTTT; CDR3 protein: CASSTGQGLPNTEAFF
J gene: TRBJ2-5; clone size: NA; V gene: TRBV19; D gene: TRBD2; CDR3 DNA: TGTGCCAGTAGTGCCAGGTCGCGGGGGGATGAGCAGTACTTC; CDR3 protein: CASSARSRGDEQYF
J gene: TRBJ2-3; clone size: NA; V gene: TRBV20-1; D gene: NA; CDR3 DNA: TGCAGTGCTCTCGGGGGCTTCACAGATACGCAGTATTTT; CDR3 protein: CSALGGFTDTQYF
J gene: TRBJ2-7; clone size: NA; V gene: TRBV10-3; D gene: TRBD2; CDR3 DNA: TGTGCCATCAGTCCAATGGGGCTAGCGGGTTCCTACGAGCAGTACTTC; CDR3 protein: CAISPMGLAGSYEQYF
J gene: TRBJ1-5; clone size: NA; V gene: TRBV20-1; D gene: NA; CDR3 DNA: TGCAGTGCTAGAGACTTTTTAGCAACGAATCAGCCCCAGCATTTT; CDR3 protein: CSARDFLATNQPQHF
J gene: TRBJ1-4; clone size: NA; V gene: TRBV28; D gene: NA; CDR3 DNA: TGTGCCGCCCGGAGGGACCCGACTAATGAAAAACTGTTTTTT; CDR3 protein: CAARRDPTNEKLFF
J gene: TRBJ1-2; clone size: many; V gene: TRBV12-3/TRBV12-4; D gene: NA; CDR3 DNA: TGTGCCAGCAGTTTCGGGGATCATGGCTATGGCTACACCTTC; CDR3 protein: CASSFGDHGYGYTF
J gene: TRBJ2-3; clone size: few; V gene: TRBV5-1; D gene: TRBD2; CDR3 DNA: TGCGCCAGCAGCCCCAGCGGGGGGGACACAGATACGCAGTATTTT; CDR3 protein: CASSPSGGDTDTQYF
J gene: TRBJ1-2; clone size: NA; V gene: TRBV7-8; D gene: NA; CDR3 DNA: TGTGCCAGCAGCGTCGTACATGCCTATGGCTACACCTTC; CDR3 protein: CASSVVHAYGYTF
J gene: TRBJ2-1; clone size: NA; V gene: TRBV14; D gene: NA; CDR3 DNA: TGTGCCAGCAGCCGAGAACAAGAACTACTAGCGCAGTTCTTC; CDR3 protein: CASSREQELLAQFF
J gene: TRBJ1-3; clone size: NA; V gene: TRBV12-3/TRBV12-4; D gene: NA; CDR3 DNA: TGTGCCAGCAGTTTAATGCAGAGTCGCTCTGGAAACACCATATATTTT; CDR3 protein: CASSLMQSRSGNTIYF
J gene: TRBJ1-4; clone size: NA; V gene: TRBV6-5; D gene: NA; CDR3 DNA: TGTGCCAGCAACGGGGCTCCAGGAGAGGAAAAACTGTTTTTT; CDR3 protein: CASNGAPGEEKLFF
J gene: TRBJ2-6; clone size: NA; V gene: TRBV6-2/TRBV6-3; D gene: TRBD1; CDR3 DNA: TGTGCCAGCACGCGTAACAGGGGGCTAGTTGTTGGGGCCAACGTCCTGACTTTC; CDR3 protein: CASTRNRGLVVGANVLTF
J gene: TRBJ2-2; clone size: NA; V gene: TRBV12-3/TRBV12-4; D gene: NA; CDR3 DNA: TGTGCCAGCAGCCCCAGCCGGGTAGCCTCGAACACCGGGGAGCTGTTTTTT; CDR3 protein: CASSPSRVASNTGELFF
J gene: TRBJ2-4; clone size: NA; V gene: TRBV28; D gene: NA; CDR3 DNA: TGTGCCAGCAGTTCCCAGGGATACATTCAGTACTTC; CDR3 protein: CASSSQGYIQYF
J gene: TRBJ2-7; clone size: NA; V gene: TRBV5-1; D gene: NA; CDR3 DNA: TGCGCCAGCAGCTTGTTAATAGCGGCATCCTACGAGCAGTACTTC; CDR3 protein: CASSLLIAASYEQYF
J gene: TRBJ1-4; clone size: NA; V gene: TRBV27; D gene: TRBD1; CDR3 DNA: TGTGCCAGCAGTTTCGACCCGACAGGGGGCGATAATGAAAAACTGTTTTTT; CDR3 protein: CASSFDPTGGDNEKLFF
J gene: TRBJ2-1; clone size: many; V gene: TRBV3-1; D gene: TRBD2; CDR3 DNA: TGTGCCAGCAGCCGACTAGCGTACAATGAGCAGTTCTTC; CDR3 protein: CASSRLAYNEQFF
J gene: TRBJ2-3; clone size: many; V gene: TRBV12-3/TRBV12-4; D gene: TRBD2; CDR3 DNA: TGTGCCAGCAGTTTAGCTAGCGGGAGGGAGGTCACAGATACGCAGTATTTT; CDR3 protein: CASSLASGREVTDTQYF
J gene: TRBJ2-2; clone size: NA; V gene: TRBV28; D gene: TRBD1; CDR3 DNA: TGTGCCAGCAGTTTGGGGACAGGGGGTTTCACCGGGGAGCTGTTTTTT; CDR3 protein: CASSLGTGGFTGELFF
J gene: TRBJ2-7; clone size: NA; V gene: TRBV4-1; D gene: TRBD2; CDR3 DNA: TGCGCCAGCAGCCAAACGGTCATGACTAGCGGGAGCACCTACGAGCAGTACTTC; CDR3 protein: CASSQTVMTSGSTYEQYF
J gene: TRBJ1-6; clone size: NA; V gene: TRBV20-1; D gene: TRBD1; CDR3 DNA: TGCAGTGCTCACGGGACAGGGAATTCACCCCTCCACTTT; CDR3 protein: CSAHGTGNSPLHF
J gene: TRBJ2-7; clone size: NA; V gene: TRBV4-2; D gene: NA; CDR3 DNA: TGTGCCAGCAGCCAAGATACCCTTGGGGTAGCGGACAATGAGCAGTACTTC; CDR3 protein: CASSQDTLGVADNEQYF
J gene: TRBJ2-2; clone size: NA; V gene: TRBV12-3/TRBV12-4; D gene: TRBD1; CDR3 DNA: TGTGCCAGCAGTTCGCCAGGGGGAACGAACGGGGAGCTGTTTTTT; CDR3 protein: CASSSPGGTNGELFF